This T cell receptor (beta chain) was documented in a study of beta chain features in type 1 diabetes. This CDR3 comprises 13 residues. Germline CDR1 SGHVS, CDR2 FQNEAQ. The V gene end was trimmed by 7 bases and the J gene end by 7 bases; junction bases not matched to a gene: 9. Every isolated RNA sample was fully reverse transcribed, so sequencing captured expressed TCRB transcripts. TCRdb keeps only in-frame clones here, not all; method: immunoSEQ multiplex PCR. In the table there are under 400,000 clones, around 13% of which are singletons. The clonotype originates from a man aged 18-30 years in good health. J is TRBJ2-7 and V is TRBV7-8; 8 bases fit TRBD2. Input material: naive CD4+ T cells from blood. CDR3 bases: TGTGCCAGCACTCCGCGGGGGGTCGGGGAGCAGTACTTC. Amino acids: CASTPRGVGEQYF. The full variable domain, in which reference TRBV7-8 and TRBJ2-7 provide the parts outside the CDR3, is GAGVSQSPRYKVAKRGQDVALRCDPISGHVSLFWYQQALGQGPEFLTYFQNEAQLDKSGLPSDRFFAERPEGSVSTLKIQRTQQEDSAVYLCASTPRGVGEQYFGPGTRLTVT.